These 28 T cell receptor beta chains were sequenced from one sample in a study of blood T cell repertoires in COVID-19. Sequencing was performed with immunoSEQ multiplex PCR; in TCRdb, only in-frame clones are kept and a portion is missing. The table lists about 480,000 clones, more than 75% of them singletons, with approximately 1.8% in the top ten. The sample consisted of PBMCs or T cells enriched from blood (not recorded which). These receptors were collected from a woman aged 40-49 years who had recovered from COVID-19.

The V call is TRBV7-2, the J call TRBJ2-3, with TRBD2 identical over 7 bases. Germline lookup yields CDR1 SGHTA and CDR2 FQGNSA. The CDR3 has 15 residues. V gave up 4 bases and J gave up 6 bases; unmatched junction bases: 10. CDR3 coding DNA: TGTGCCAGCAGCTCCCCCCCGGGAGGTGTCGATACGCAGTATTTT. Translated, it gives CASSSPPGGVDTQYF.

Of note for this clone: Its ends do not fully match the called genes, so a read error is possible. The chain links TRBV7-9 to TRBJ1-4; 9 bases align to TRBD1. Germline lookup yields CDR1 SEHNR and CDR2 FQNEAQ (reference sequence). CDR3 length: 11 residues. CDR3 region: CASSLGQGMVF. The CDR3 nucleotides read TGTGCCAGCAGCTTGGGACAGGGTATGGTTTTT.

About this clone itself: Other DNA sequences from this sample encode an identical CDR3 as well. The chain recombines TRBV4-3 with TRBJ2-3, with D possibly TRBD2 on 6 matching bases. Germline CDR1 reads LGHNA; CDR2 reads YSLEER. The CDR3 spans 15 residues. V was shortened by 0 bases and J by 0 bases, with 7 bases between the two germline ends. In DNA, the CDR3 is TGCGCCAGCAGCCAAGATGGGGGGAGCACAGATACGCAGTATTTT. Protein product: CASSQDGGSTDTQYF.

J is TRBJ1-5 and V is TRBV6-2 or TRBV6-3; D remains ambiguous. CDR1 and CDR2 from the germline V gene are MNHEY and SVGEGT. Trimming shortened V by 0 bases and J by 2 bases, and 20 bases separated the two germline ends. The CDR3 loop spans 19 amino acids. CDR3 region: CASSYSRQPTKLRNQPQHF. CDR3 nucleotide sequence: TGTGCCAGCAGTTACTCGCGGCAGCCAACGAAACTCCGCAATCAGCCCCAGCATTTT.

A single count supports this clone. The chain carries TRBV5-4 and TRBJ1-4; no clear D gene. CDR1 is SGHNT and CDR2 is YYREEE in the germline V gene (reference sequence). The V gene lost 4 bases and the J gene lost 6 bases, with 16 bases spanning the gap. CDR3 length: 15 amino acids. The CDR3 sequence is CASSVGGGNDEKLFF. As DNA, the CDR3 is TGTGCCAGCAGCGTGGGAGGAGGTAACGATGAAAAACTGTTTTTT.

J is TRBJ1-2 and V is TRBV6-1; D is perhaps TRBD1 (5 bases). The CDR3 has 12 residues. CDR1 is MNHNS, CDR2 SASEGT, per germline. V lost 3 bases to trimming and J lost 5 bases, with 7 bases between them. The CDR3 reads CASSDAGYGYTF. CDR3 DNA sequence: TGTGCCAGCAGTGATGCAGGGTATGGCTACACCTTC.

This clone was recorded only once. This rearrangement joins TRBV19 to TRBJ2-5, with a possible D match to TRBD1 (6 bases). Trimming removed 8 bases at V and 6 bases at J, with 10 bases between. The germline gives CDR1 LNHDA, CDR2 SQIVND (reference sequence). The CDR3 runs 11 residues. The CDR3: CASADRKTQYF. DNA for the CDR3: TGTGCCAGTGCGGACAGAAAGACCCAGTACTTC.

V gene TRBV2 combines with J gene TRBJ2-7; no clear D. V was cut by 8 bases and J by 0 bases, with 14 bases left in between. CDR1 is SNHLY, CDR2 FYNNEI, per germline. The CDR3 covers 14 residues. CDR3 sequence: CASEFSISSYEQYF. CDR3 DNA sequence: TGTGCCAGCGAATTCTCTATAAGCTCCTACGAGCAGTACTTC.

The chain couples TRBV3-1 (or the pseudogene TRBV3-2) to TRBJ2-7, with 11 bases fitting TRBD2. This CDR3 has 13 amino acids. Germline V lookup: CDR1 LGHDT, CDR2 YNNKEL (reference sequence). The V gene end was trimmed by 4 bases and the J gene end by 10 bases; junction bases not matched to a gene: 6. CDR3 amino acids: CASSRSLAGGQYF. CDR3 nucleotide sequence: TGTGCCAGCAGCCGATCTCTAGCGGGAGGACAGTACTTC.

This chain uses TRBV5-4 with TRBJ2-3; possible D gene TRBD2, 5 bases. The CDR3 runs 14 residues. CDR1 and CDR2 from the germline V gene are SGHNT and YYREEE (reference sequence). V gave up 4 bases and J gave up 1 base, with 10 bases separating them. The CDR3, as DNA: TGTGCCAGCAGCGCCGAGGGCGGCACAGATACGCAGTATTTT. Translation: CASSAEGGTDTQYF. Based on the CDR3 plus reference TRBV5-4 and TRBJ2-3, the full variable domain is ETGVTQSPTHLIKTRGQQVTLRCSSQSGHNTVSWYQQALGQGPQFIFQYYREEENGRGNFPPRFSGLQFPNYSSELNVNALELDDSALYLCASSAEGGTDTQYFGPGTRLTVL.

The V gene is TRBV4-1, the J gene TRBJ1-2, with D perhaps TRBD1 (6 bases). CDR1 is MGHRA and CDR2 is YSYEKL in the germline V gene. Between the trimmed V and J ends, which lost 6 bases and 7 bases, there was a span of 24 bases. CDR3 length: 16 residues. CDR3 residues: CASSYQGQGRAGGYTF. The CDR3 DNA reads as TGCGCCAGCAGTTATCAAGGGCAGGGGAGGGCCGGTGGCTACACCTTC.

The J gene is TRBJ1-1, the V gene TRBV2; D is unresolved. In germline, CDR1 is SNHLY, CDR2 FYNNEI. The CDR3 is 15 amino acids. V was clipped by 2 bases and J by 0 bases, with 10 bases between them. In DNA, the CDR3 is TGTGCCAGCAGTGAACGCAGGATCATGAACACTGAAGCTTTCTTT. Its translation is CASSERRIMNTEAFF.

The V and J genes are TRBV7-2 and TRBJ2-2; TRBD2 aligns across 12 bases. V gave up 5 bases and J gave up 5 bases; unmatched junction bases: 6. Germline V gene lookup returns CDR1 SGHTA and CDR2 FQGNSA. This CDR3 has 16 residues. The DNA of the CDR3 is TGTGCCAGCAGCAAAAGACTAGCGGGAGAGACCGGGGAGCTGTTTTTT. Translation gives CASSKRLAGETGELFF.

This chain links TRBV5-4 with TRBJ1-1, with TRBD1 as a possible D gene (6 bases). With 4 bases removed from V and 1 base from J, the gap between germline ends came to 14 bases. In germline, CDR1 is SGHNT, CDR2 YYREEE (reference sequence). CDR3 size: 15 residues. The CDR3 bases are TGTGCCAGCAGCCTGGGGACATTCCGGAACACTGAAGCTTTCTTT. Protein sequence: CASSLGTFRNTEAFF.

The rearrangement uses TRBV12-5 and TRBJ2-7; 10 nucleotides agree with TRBD1. Per germline, CDR1 LGHNT and CDR2 FRNRAP. V lost 0 bases to trimming and J lost 5 bases; unmatched junction nucleotides: 7. The length of the CDR3 is 16 residues. CDR3 residues: CASGLVRMGQGNEQYF. The CDR3 DNA sequence: TGTGCTAGTGGTTTGGTACGAATGGGACAGGGGAACGAGCAGTACTTC.

The CDR3 region has the DNA TGTGCCAGCAGTCCCCGGGACAGGGGCACAGATACGCAGTATTTT. It encodes CASSPRDRGTDTQYF. The J gene is TRBJ2-3, the V gene TRBV2; 9 bases are a match to TRBD1. Trimming at V came to 5 bases and at J to 1 base, leaving 4 bases not matched to a gene. The CDR3 runs 15 residues. CDR1 is SNHLY, CDR2 FYNNEI, per germline.

This rearrangement joins TRBV6-4 to TRBJ2-1; 12 bases line up with TRBD2. The CDR3 totals 17 residues. CDR1 and CDR2 (germline): MRHNA, SNTAGT. V lost 0 bases and J lost 7; bases outside the gene matches: 7. The CDR3 region is CASSDSPSGRAGNEQFF. The CDR3 coding sequence is TGTGCCAGCAGTGACTCACCTAGCGGGAGGGCCGGGAATGAGCAGTTCTTC.

This clone was observed at least ten times. V is TRBV4-1 and J is TRBJ2-1, with 7 bases fitting TRBD2. Per the germline V gene, CDR1 is MGHRA and CDR2 is YSYEKL. With 5 bases clipped from V and 6 bases from J, the junction kept 10 bases outside the gene matches. CDR3 length equals 15 residues. The DNA of the CDR3 is TGCGCCAGCAGCTTACTAGCGTCGGGGGGCAATGAGCAGTTCTTC. It encodes CASSLLASGGNEQFF.

The chain links TRBV4-3 to TRBJ1-5, with D unclear. The CDR3 is made up of 15 amino acids. V was clipped by 5 bases and J by 2 bases, with 13 bases between them. Germline-derived CDR1 and CDR2 are LGHNA and YSLEER. The CDR3 DNA sequence: TGCGCCAGCAGCGCGAATAACCTGGGCAATCAGCCCCAGCATTTT. Protein product: CASSANNLGNQPQHF.

The V and J genes are TRBV18 and TRBJ2-7, with TRBD2 matching 12 bases. CDR1 is KGHSH and CDR2 is LQKENI in the germline V gene. V lost 4 bases, J lost 3 bases, and 4 bases stayed unmatched. The CDR3 has 15 residues. The CDR3 coding sequence is TGTGCCAGCTCACTCCCGACTAGCGGGAGCTACGAGCAGTACTTC. It yields the protein CASSLPTSGSYEQYF. The whole variable domain, filled in from reference TRBV18 and TRBJ2-7, reads NAGVMQNPRHLVRRRGQEARLRCSPMKGHSHVYWYRQLPEEGLKFMVYLQKENIIDESGMPKERFSAEFPKEGPSILRIQQVVRGDSAAYFCASSLPTSGSYEQYFGPGTRLTVT.

This sequence joins TRBV6-1 and TRBJ2-1, with D unresolved. The CDR3 sequence is 14 residues long. V was shortened by 2 bases and J by 6 bases, with 11 bases between the two germline ends. CDR1 and CDR2 from the germline V gene are MNHNS and SASEGT. The CDR3 nucleotides are TGTGCCAGCAGTGAACTGAGAGGCTCCAATGAGCAGTTCTTC. Amino acid sequence: CASSELRGSNEQFF.

The chain recombines TRBV4-3 with TRBJ1-5; 7 nucleotides match TRBD1. With V trimmed by 3 bases and J by 6 bases, 8 bases remained unmatched. Germline CDR1 LGHNA, CDR2 YSLEER. The CDR3 runs to 15 residues. CDR3 amino acids: CASSHHRGMGQPQHF. Here the CDR3 DNA reads TGCGCCAGCAGCCACCACAGGGGAATGGGTCAGCCCCAGCATTTT.

This clone occurred a few times. The chain links TRBV3-1 (or the pseudogene TRBV3-2) to TRBJ2-7, with 9 positions matching TRBD2. Trimming cost V 0 bases and J 1 base; bases outside gene matches: 1. This CDR3 is 15 amino acids long. The germline gives CDR1 LGHDT, CDR2 YNNKEL (reference sequence). CDR3 nucleotide sequence: TGTGCCAGCAGCCAAGAGGCGGGAGGGTCCTACGAGCAGTACTTC. This translates into CASSQEAGGSYEQYF.

This clone was recorded once. This chain uses TRBV27 with TRBJ1-5; 9 bases map to TRBD1. Germline V CDR1 and CDR2: MNHEY, SMNVEV (reference sequence). The CDR3 contains 14 residues. With V trimmed by 6 bases and J by 9 bases, 9 bases remained unmatched. CDR3 loop: CASSYTGGPGPQHF. DNA for the CDR3: TGTGCCAGCAGCTACACAGGGGGCCCGGGGCCCCAGCATTTT.

This chain joins TRBV27 and TRBJ1-2; tentatively, D is TRBD1 (5 bases). The V gene lost 8 bases and the J gene lost 1 base, with 14 bases spanning the gap. Germline assignment: CDR1 MNHEY and CDR2 SMNVEV (reference sequence). This CDR3 comprises 14 residues. CDR3 DNA: TGTGCCAGCGCAAATCGGGGGTTTAACTATGGCTACACCTTC. Its translation is CASANRGFNYGYTF.

The chain carries TRBV7-9 and TRBJ1-1; 8 nucleotides agree with TRBD1. The germline V gene encodes CDR1 SEHNR and CDR2 FQNEAQ (reference sequence). The CDR3 is made up of 14 amino acids. V was clipped by 4 bases and J by 2 bases; unmatched bases: 3. Written as DNA, the CDR3 is TGTGCCAGCAGCTCACAGGGGGTTAACACTGAAGCTTTCTTT. It is translated as CASSSQGVNTEAFF.

The J gene is TRBJ1-4, the V gene TRBV10-3; no clear D. CDR3 length: 15 amino acids. The germline V gene has CDR1 ENHRY and CDR2 SYGVKD. With 0 bases removed from V and 11 bases from J, the gap between germline ends came to 16 bases. The CDR3 protein is CAISESAVAGDKLFF. CDR3 coding DNA: TGTGCCATCAGTGAGTCGGCGGTCGCGGGCGACAAACTGTTTTTT.

The chain has TRBV6-5 and TRBJ1-1, with TRBD1 matching 7 bases. J gave up 5 bases and V 6 bases, and 12 bases lay outside the gene matches. This CDR3 contains 15 residues. Germline V CDR1 and CDR2: MNHEY, SVGAGI. The CDR3 is CASRNILQGQTEAFF. CDR3 nucleotides: TGTGCCAGCAGAAACATCCTACAGGGACAGACTGAAGCTTTCTTT.